A selection of T cell receptor beta chains follows, all from one sample in a study of shared clonotypes between healthy human individuals. TCRdb keeps only in-frame clones here, not all; method: immunoSEQ multiplex PCR. The data show fewer than 400,000 clones, with around 67% seen just once and 9% to 12% held by the top ten. The source material was memory CD4+ T cells sorted from blood. The receptor source for this set is a man between 25 and 39 years old in good health. The CDR3 runs from the conserved cysteine through the conserved F or W. A D gene is named only where the DNA matches it firmly. Only some rows state a clone size, as once, few, many or a class for expanded clones.

length,V,J,D,size,DNA,CDR3
18,TRBV11-2,TRBJ2-1,TRBD2,-,TGTGCCAGCAGCCTGATCGGGCGGGGTAGCGGGTCCTACAATGAGCAGTTCTTC,CASSLIGRGSGSYNEQFF
14,TRBV27,TRBJ1-2,-,-,TGTGCCAGCAGCCATGGGGAGACAGTCTATGGCTACACCTTC,CASSHGETVYGYTF
13,TRBV6-6,TRBJ2-1,-,few,TGTGCCAGCAGTTACTCGATTCAGGGGGAGCAGTTCTTC,CASSYSIQGEQFF
11,TRBV28,TRBJ1-5,-,-,TGTGCCAGCAGTTTCCGTCAGCCCCAGCATTTT,CASSFRQPQHF
17,TRBV5-6,TRBJ2-2,-,many,TGTGCCAGCAGCTCTAAGTTGTGGGGAACGAACACCGGGGAGCTGTTTTTT,CASSSKLWGTNTGELFF
11,TRBV20-1,TRBJ2-5,-,few,TGCAGTGCTAGTAACCAAGAGACCCAGTACTTC,CSASNQETQYF
13,TRBV30,TRBJ1-3,-,few,TGTGCCTCCACTGGGGTTACTGGAAACACCATATATTTT,CASTGVTGNTIYF
15,TRBV5-6,TRBJ1-2,TRBD1,-,TGTGCCAGCAGCGGAACAGAACAGGGGAACTATGGCTACACCTTC,CASSGTEQGNYGYTF
14,TRBV2,TRBJ2-3,-,-,TGTGCCAGCAGTGGGCGGAGGGAGGCAGATACGCAGTATTTT,CASSGRREADTQYF
18,TRBV11-1,TRBJ2-3,-,-,TGTGCCAGCAGCTTAAAGGCGCTGGGATTAGCGGTCACAGATACGCAGTATTTT,CASSLKALGLAVTDTQYF
16,TRBV7-6,TRBJ2-2,TRBD2,-,TGTGCCAGCAGCTTAGTAGCGGGAGTAGGTACCGGGGAGCTGTTTTTT,CASSLVAGVGTGELFF
13,TRBV6-5,TRBJ1-2,-,many,TGTGCCAGCAGCACAGGACAGTTCTATGGCTACACCTTC,CASSTGQFYGYTF
17,TRBV28,TRBJ2-7,TRBD2,many,TGTGCCAGCAGTTCTGGCAGGGCGGGGGGAGTAGCCTACGAGCAGTACTTC,CASSSGRAGGVAYEQYF
14,TRBV5-1,TRBJ2-1,TRBD1,-,TGCGCCAGCTCGACCGGGACAGGGGGGAATGAGCAGTTCTTC,CASSTGTGGNEQFF
10,TRBV28,TRBJ1-5,-,few,TGTGCCAGCAGTAGAAATGCCCAGCATTTT,CASSRNAQHF
13,TRBV10-2,TRBJ1-1,TRBD1,-,TGCGCCAGCAGAGGGACAGCTTACACTGAAGCTTTCTTT,CASRGTAYTEAFF
14,TRBV5-6,TRBJ1-1,TRBD1,-,TGTGCCAGCAGCAAACAGGGGCCGAACACTGAAGCTTTCTTT,CASSKQGPNTEAFF
15,TRBV7-9,TRBJ2-1,-,-,TGTGCCAGCAGCTTAGGGGCGGTCTCAATTTTAGAGCAGTTCTTC,CASSLGAVSILEQFF
15,TRBV7-3,TRBJ2-5,-,few,TGTGCCAGCAGCCTACAGGGGAGGGTGGGGGAGACCCAGTACTTC,CASSLQGRVGETQYF
15,TRBV28,TRBJ2-7,-,-,TGTGCCAGCAGTTTAATCAGCGCGAACCGCGCGGAGCAGTACTTC,CASSLISANRAEQYF
16,TRBV25-1,TRBJ1-4,-,-,TGTGCCAGCAGTGAAGAAATTTGGGGAACTAATGAAAAACTGTTTTTT,CASSEEIWGTNEKLFF
14,TRBV16,TRBJ1-1,-,-,TGTGCCAGCTCAATAAGGTCCGAGAACACTGAAGCTTTCTTT,CASSIRSENTEAFF
16,TRBV2,TRBJ2-1,TRBD2,many,TGTGCCAGCAGTGGCCAGCAGGGACTAGCGGGAGCTGAGCAGTTCTTC,CASSGQQGLAGAEQFF
12,TRBV4-3,TRBJ1-1,-,-,TGCGCCAGCAGCCGCCGGGGGACTGAAGCTTTCTTT,CASSRRGTEAFF
14,TRBV29-1,TRBJ2-1,TRBD2,-,TGCAGCGTTGACGTAGCGGGAGTCTGGGGTGAGCAGTTCTTC,CSVDVAGVWGEQFF
14,TRBV7-4,TRBJ1-2,-,once,TGTGCCAGCAGCACCCGAGGGGACAACTATGGCTACACCTTC,CASSTRGDNYGYTF
14,TRBV11-2,TRBJ2-7,-,-,TGTGCCAGCAGCTTAGGGGGGCTCTTCTACGAGCAGTACTTC,CASSLGGLFYEQYF
16,TRBV10-3,TRBJ2-7,-,-,TGTGCCATCAGTGAACGGTATGGCGACCGGCCCTACGAGCAGTACTTC,CAISERYGDRPYEQYF
15,TRBV7-9,TRBJ1-1,-,-,TGTGCCGGCACGATAGTCTCGGACGGGGACACTGAAGCTTTCTTT,CAGTIVSDGDTEAFF
14,TRBV5-1,TRBJ2-5,TRBD1,once,TGCGCCAGCAGACCGACAGGGGGCCGGGAGACCCAGTACTTC,CASRPTGGRETQYF
12,TRBV10-3,TRBJ1-1,-,-,TGTGCCACCGGGAACACTGACACTGAAGCTTTCTTT,CATGNTDTEAFF
13,TRBV12-5,TRBJ2-6,-,-,TGTGCTAGTGCCCCCTCTGGGGCCAACGTCCTGACTTTC,CASAPSGANVLTF
11,TRBV7-9,TRBJ2-5,TRBD2,-,TGTGCCAGCCAAGCGGGGGAGACCCAGTACTTC,CASQAGETQYF
14,TRBV6-5,TRBJ1-4,-,-,TGTGCCAGCAGCTCTGGACGGATCAATGAAAAACTGTTTTTT,CASSSGRINEKLFF
15,TRBV6-5,TRBJ2-7,-,few,TGTGCCAGCAGTTACTCGGGTCCCGGGGGTGGCGAGCAGTACTTC,CASSYSGPGGGEQYF
14,TRBV7-7,TRBJ2-1,-,-,TGTGCCAGCAGCACGGGGCCCCTCGGCAATGAGCAGTTCTTC,CASSTGPLGNEQFF
14,TRBV6-1,TRBJ2-3,TRBD1,-,TGTGCCAGCAGGGGACAGGGGGGGAGGGATACGCAGTATTTT,CASRGQGGRDTQYF
16,TRBV29-1,TRBJ2-3,-,few,TGCAGCGTAGGTAAACTAGGTGCGGGTTGGTCAGATACGCAGTATTTT,CSVGKLGAGWSDTQYF
15,TRBV18,TRBJ2-5,-,-,TGTGCCAGCTCACCACCAGCAATAGGACGGGAGACCCAGTACTTC,CASSPPAIGRETQYF
17,TRBV18,TRBJ2-6,-,-,TGTGCCAGCTCACCAGGGGAGACCCGCTCGGGGGCCAACGTCCTGACTTTC,CASSPGETRSGANVLTF